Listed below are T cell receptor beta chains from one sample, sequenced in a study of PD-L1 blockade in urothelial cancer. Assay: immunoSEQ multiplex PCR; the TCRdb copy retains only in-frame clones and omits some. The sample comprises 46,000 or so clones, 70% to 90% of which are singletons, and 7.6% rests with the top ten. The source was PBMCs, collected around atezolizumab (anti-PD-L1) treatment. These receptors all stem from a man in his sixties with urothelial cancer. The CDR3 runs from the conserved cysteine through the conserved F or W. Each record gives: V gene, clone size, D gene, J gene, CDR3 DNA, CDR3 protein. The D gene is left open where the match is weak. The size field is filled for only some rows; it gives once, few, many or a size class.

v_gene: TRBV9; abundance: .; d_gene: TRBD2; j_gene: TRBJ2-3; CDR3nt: TGTGCCAGCAGCGTTACTACTAGCGGGGGGCGCACAGATACGCAGTATTTT; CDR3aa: CASSVTTSGGRTDTQYF
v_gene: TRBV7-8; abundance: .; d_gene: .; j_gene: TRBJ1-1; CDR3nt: TGTGCCAGCAGCTCAGGGGCGGGGAACACTGAAGCTTTCTTT; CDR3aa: CASSSGAGNTEAFF
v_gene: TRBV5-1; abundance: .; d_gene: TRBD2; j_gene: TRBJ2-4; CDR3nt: TGCGCCAGCAGCTTACCGGGACTAGCGGGGGAGACAGCCAAAAACATTCAGTACTTC; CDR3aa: CASSLPGLAGETAKNIQYF
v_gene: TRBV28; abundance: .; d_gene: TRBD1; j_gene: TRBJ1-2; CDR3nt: TGTGCCAGCAGTTTGGGGGGACAGTTCTATGGCTACACCTTC; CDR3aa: CASSLGGQFYGYTF
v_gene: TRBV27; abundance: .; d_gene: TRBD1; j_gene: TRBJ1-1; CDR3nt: TGTGCCAGCGGGTACAGGGGCCCCGTCACTGAAGCTTTCTTT; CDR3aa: CASGYRGPVTEAFF
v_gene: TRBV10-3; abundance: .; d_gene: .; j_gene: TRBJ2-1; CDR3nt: TGTGCCATCAGCAAGATGACAGTTGATGAGCAGTTCTTC; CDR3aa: CAISKMTVDEQFF
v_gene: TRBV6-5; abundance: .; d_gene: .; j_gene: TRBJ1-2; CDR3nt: TGTGCCAGCGGGGGGGTTAAAGGCTACACCTTC; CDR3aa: CASGGVKGYTF
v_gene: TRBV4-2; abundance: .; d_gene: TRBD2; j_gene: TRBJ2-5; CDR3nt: TGTGCCAGCAGCCAAGAGTCCCTATGGGAGGGAACAAGAGAGACCCAGTACTTC; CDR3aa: CASSQESLWEGTRETQYF
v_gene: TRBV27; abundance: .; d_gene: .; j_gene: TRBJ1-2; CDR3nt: TGTGCCAGCAGTCCGGGACTTCTGAGCGGGGGCTACACCTTC; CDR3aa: CASSPGLLSGGYTF
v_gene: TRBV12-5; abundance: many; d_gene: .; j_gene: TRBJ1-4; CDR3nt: TGTGCTAGTGGTTTGCTTACCGGTGCAACTAATGAAAAACTGTTTTTT; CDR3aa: CASGLLTGATNEKLFF
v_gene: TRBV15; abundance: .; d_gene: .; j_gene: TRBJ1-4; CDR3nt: TGTGCCACCAGCAGAGATGTGGGGCACAATGAAAAACTGTTTTTT; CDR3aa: CATSRDVGHNEKLFF
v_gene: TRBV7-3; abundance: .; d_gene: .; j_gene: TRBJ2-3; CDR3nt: TGTGCCAGCAGCTTGGGGACTAGCACAGATACGCAGTATTTT; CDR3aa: CASSLGTSTDTQYF
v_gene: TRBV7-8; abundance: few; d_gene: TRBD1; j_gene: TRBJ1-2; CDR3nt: TGTGCCAGCAGCTTAGGGCCAGGGGGAAACTATGGCTACACCTTC; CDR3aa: CASSLGPGGNYGYTF
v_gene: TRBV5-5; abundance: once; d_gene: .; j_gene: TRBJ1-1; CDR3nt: TGTGCCAGCAGCCCCAGGGACACTGAAGCTTTCTTT; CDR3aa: CASSPRDTEAFF
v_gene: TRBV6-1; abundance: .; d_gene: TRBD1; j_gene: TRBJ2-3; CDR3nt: TGTGCCAGCAGAGACAGGGAGCGTCGCACAGATACGCAGTATTTT; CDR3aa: CASRDRERRTDTQYF
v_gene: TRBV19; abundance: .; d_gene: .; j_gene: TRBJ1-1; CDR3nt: TGTGCCAGTAGTATAGATCGGTCTGTGAACACTGAAGCTTTCTTT; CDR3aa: CASSIDRSVNTEAFF
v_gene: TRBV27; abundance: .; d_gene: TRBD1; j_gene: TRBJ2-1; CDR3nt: TGTGCCAGCAGTTTCGCCGACAGGGGAATATCCAATGAGCAGTTCTTC; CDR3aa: CASSFADRGISNEQFF
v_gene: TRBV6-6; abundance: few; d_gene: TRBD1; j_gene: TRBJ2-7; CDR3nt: TGTGCCAGCAGTTACGCGGACAGGGCCCTTGGGGAAGAGCAGTACTTC; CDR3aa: CASSYADRALGEEQYF
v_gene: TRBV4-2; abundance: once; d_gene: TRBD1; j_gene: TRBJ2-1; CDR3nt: TGTGCCAGCAGCAAAGGGACAGGGGAAAACAATGAGCAGTTCTTC; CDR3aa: CASSKGTGENNEQFF
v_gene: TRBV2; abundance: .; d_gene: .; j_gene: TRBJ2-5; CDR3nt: TGTGCCAGCACGGGGGGCGCAGGTGGAGAGACCCAGTACTTC; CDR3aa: CASTGGAGGETQYF
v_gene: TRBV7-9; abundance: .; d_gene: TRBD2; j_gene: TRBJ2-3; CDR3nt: TGTGCCAGCAGCTTTAACCTGGCCAGCGGGGGTTCCCCGCCAGATACGCAGTATTTT; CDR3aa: CASSFNLASGGSPPDTQYF
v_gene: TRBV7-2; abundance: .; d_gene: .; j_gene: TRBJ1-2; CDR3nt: TGTGCCAGCAGCTTAGCTAGCCATGGCTACACCTTC; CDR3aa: CASSLASHGYTF
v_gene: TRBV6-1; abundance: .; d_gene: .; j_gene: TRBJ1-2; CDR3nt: TGTGCCAGCAGTGAACGACACAACTATGGCTACACCTTC; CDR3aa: CASSERHNYGYTF
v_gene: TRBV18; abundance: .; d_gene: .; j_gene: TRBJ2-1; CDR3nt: TGTGCCAGCTCACCACAAAATCGCGACAGCTACAATGAGCAGTTCTTC; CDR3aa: CASSPQNRDSYNEQFF
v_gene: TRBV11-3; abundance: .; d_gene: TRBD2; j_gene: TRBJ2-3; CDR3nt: TGTGCCAGCAGTCGAAGGCGGGGGAGCACAGATACGCAGTATTTT; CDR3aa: CASSRRRGSTDTQYF
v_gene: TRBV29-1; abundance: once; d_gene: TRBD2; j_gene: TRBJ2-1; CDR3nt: TGCAGCGTTTTACCGACGGCGGGGGGGGCCTCCTACAATGAGCAGTTCTTC; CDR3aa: CSVLPTAGGASYNEQFF
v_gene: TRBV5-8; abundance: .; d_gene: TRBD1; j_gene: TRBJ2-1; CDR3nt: TGTGCCAGCAGCCCGTACAGGGGTCAGGACAATGAGCAGTTCTTC; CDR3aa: CASSPYRGQDNEQFF
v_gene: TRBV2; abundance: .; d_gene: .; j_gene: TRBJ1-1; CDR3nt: TGTGCCAGCAGTGACAGGGGGAACACTGAAGCTTTCTTT; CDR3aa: CASSDRGNTEAFF
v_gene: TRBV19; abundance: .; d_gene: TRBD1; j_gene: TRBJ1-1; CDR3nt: TGTGCCAGTAGGCGAAAACAGGGGGAGACTGAAGCTTTCTTT; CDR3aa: CASRRKQGETEAFF
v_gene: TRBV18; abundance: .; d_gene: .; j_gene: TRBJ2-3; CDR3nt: TGTGCCAGCTCACCGTATATAGACACAGATACGCAGTATTTT; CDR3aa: CASSPYIDTDTQYF
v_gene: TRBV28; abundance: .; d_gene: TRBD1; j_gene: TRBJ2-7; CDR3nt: TGTGCCAGCAACGGACAGGGCTACGAGCAGTACTTC; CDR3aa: CASNGQGYEQYF
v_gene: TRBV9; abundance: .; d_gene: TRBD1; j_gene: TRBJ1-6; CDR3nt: TGTGCCAGCAGCCCACAGGGGGAAAATTCACCCCTCCACTTT; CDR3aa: CASSPQGENSPLHF
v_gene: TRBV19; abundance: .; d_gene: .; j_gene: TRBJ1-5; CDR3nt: TGTGCCAGTAGTATAGGAACAGCAAGAGTGTCCAATCAGCCCCAGCATTTT; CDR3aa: CASSIGTARVSNQPQHF
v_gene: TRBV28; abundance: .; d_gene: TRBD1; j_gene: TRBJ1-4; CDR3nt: TGTGCCAGCAGTTTATCAGGGGGCGGTGAAAAACTGTTTTTT; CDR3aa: CASSLSGGGEKLFF
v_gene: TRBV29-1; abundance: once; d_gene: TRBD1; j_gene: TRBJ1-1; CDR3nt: TGCAGCGGGGGGACAGGGGAGTACACTGAAGCTTTCTTT; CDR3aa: CSGGTGEYTEAFF
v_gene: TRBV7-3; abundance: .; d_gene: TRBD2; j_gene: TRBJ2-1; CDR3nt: TGTGCCAGCAGCCCCAGACTAGCGGGGGGGCCTAGGTCCTACAATGAGCAGTTCTTC; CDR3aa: CASSPRLAGGPRSYNEQFF
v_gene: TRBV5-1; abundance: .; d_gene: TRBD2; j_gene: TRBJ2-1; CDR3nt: TGCGCCAGCAGCTTGACCCCCAGCGGGGACTACAATGAGCAGTTCTTC; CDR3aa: CASSLTPSGDYNEQFF
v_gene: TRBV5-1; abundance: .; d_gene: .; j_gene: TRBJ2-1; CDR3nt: TGCGCCAGCAGCTTGTTGATGGGCGGGCTGGTCTCCTACAATGAGCAGTTCTTC; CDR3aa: CASSLLMGGLVSYNEQFF
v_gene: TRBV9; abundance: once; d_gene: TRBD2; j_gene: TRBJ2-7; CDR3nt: TGTGCCAGCAGCGCCTTTCCCGGACTAGCGGGTCGCTCCTACGAGCAGTACTTC; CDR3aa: CASSAFPGLAGRSYEQYF
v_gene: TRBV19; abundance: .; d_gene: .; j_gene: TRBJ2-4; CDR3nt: TGTGCCAGTAGTCCCGTCGCCAGGCCCAAAAACATTCAGTACTTC; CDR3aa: CASSPVARPKNIQYF
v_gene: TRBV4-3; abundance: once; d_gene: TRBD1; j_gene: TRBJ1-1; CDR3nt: TGCGCCAGCAGCCAAGATGCGCGGACCAGGGGGCCGGCTTTCTTT; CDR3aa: CASSQDARTRGPAFF
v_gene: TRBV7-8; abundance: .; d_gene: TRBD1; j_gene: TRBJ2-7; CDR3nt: TGTGCCAGCAGCTCCCAGGACAGGGGGGACCACGAGCAGTACTTC; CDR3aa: CASSSQDRGDHEQYF